This T cell receptor beta chain was identified during a study of blood T cell repertoires in COVID-19 (dated by TCRdb to 2018 to 2021). In the study overall: The collaborator samples originated in the United States, Italy and Spain and spanned the acute and convalescent phases of COVID-19. Sample metadata almost always included a de-identified subject ID, COVID-19 status, age in years and sex. Where HLA class I and class II types were available, the types were taken from metadata supplied by the sample provider, not from assay-based typing. The dataset comprised deeply sampled blood TCRbeta repertoires from subjects exposed to, actively infected with, or recovered from COVID-19. A freely available public database, intended as a resource for researchers studying the immune response to SARS-CoV-2, is where the repertoires were released. The prospective study material was composed of cDNA or gDNA derived from T cells, B-cell-depleted T cells, or PBMCs. The samples were drawn from two sources: the first 160 participants of the ongoing ImmuneRACE study, and 1,200 or so subjects contributed by 6 global collaborators.

Paper-wide results and their limitations: How much clinical and demographic metadata was included differed by source and by participant, and the metadata was provided uncurated.

TCRbeta CDR3 regions were amplified from genomic DNA using the immunoSEQ Assay, a bias-controlled multiplex PCR. The authors' analysis ran thus. The number of nucleated cells in each sample was estimated from the amplification of reference gene primers within the assay. To quantify the absolute abundance of each unique TCRbeta CDR3 rearrangement, sequence reads were collapsed and filtered. Productive Simpson clonality was computed per sample as the square root of Simpson's diversity index over productive rearrangements. TCRdb limited this immuneACCESS table to in-frame rearrangements with V and J called. A share of clones is missing; checked studies link under half to unresolved V genes, and the rest is unexplained. V, J and clone size are taken as reported in that table, and D and trimming were inferred from the DNA itself. For this sample there are about 140,000 clones; over 60% appear just once. The leading ten clones occupy approximately 9% of the sample.

This clone has just one count. Its antigen is currently not known. Qualities for individual bases were not recorded, and no much larger clone is one base off. The CDR3 numbers 11 residues from cysteine through phenylalanine. Only the CDR3 DNA is retained, 33 bases long and in frame from the first base. V is trimmed back by 8 bases and J by 3 bases, and the junction contains 1 base that no gene match accounts for. The germline V gene yields MNHEY for CDR1 and SVGAGI for CDR2. Whole blood was collected in K2EDTA tubes by collaborating institutions according to the institutions' own protocols. For TCRbeta analysis, collaborator samples were shipped as frozen whole blood, as isolated PBMCs, or as DNA extracted from either sample type.

The sequencing input was peripheral blood. The clonotype originates from a woman between 45 and 65 years old with active or convalescent COVID-19. The V gene is TRBV6-5 and the J gene is TRBJ2-7; 7 of the junction bases match TRBD2. For the CDR3, the sequence is CASGLGYEQYF. The DNA sequence is given as TGTGCCAGCGGACTAGGCTACGAGCAGTACTTC.